These 2 T cell receptor beta chains were sequenced from one sample in a study of identical twins (TCRdb year 2016). Libraries were constructed by 5' RACE. Sequenced using an Illumina HiSeq 2000. The public reads were run again by TCRdb, first through fastp at Q25 and then through MiXCR, and only productive beta chains were kept. All rows with the same CDR3 protein become a single entry with the most common DNA and genes. The sample table lists hundreds of thousands of distinct CDR3 sequences, around 5.7% of them with a count of one. 1.5% to 2% of the sample is held by the ten biggest clonotypes. Sequenced sample: naive T cells sorted from blood. The cell subset or site label corresponds to: cells isolated with a human naive T-cell isolation kit. These TCRs come from a man aged 18 to 29 in good health.

This clonotype turned up a few times. The V and J genes are TRBV5-6 and TRBJ2-3, with no clear D. V lost 3 bases, J lost 2 bases, and 10 bases lay in between. The CDR3 contains 14 residues. Germline CDR1 reads SGHDT; CDR2 reads YYEEEE. The CDR3 protein is CASSWFAITDTQYF. Here the CDR3 DNA reads TGTGCCAGCAGCTGGTTCGCAATCACAGATACGCAGTATTTT.

This clonotype was counted between two and nine times. The CDR3 here is CASSVEWTAHFSYEQYF. In DNA, the CDR3 is TGTGCCAGCAGCGTCGAATGGACAGCACACTTCTCCTACGAGCAGTACTTC. The V and J genes are TRBV9 and TRBJ2-7; D might be TRBD1 (6 bases). Germline assignment: CDR1 SGDLS and CDR2 YYNGEE. The CDR3 extends over 17 amino acids. With 2 bases removed from V and 0 bases from J, the gap between germline ends came to 18 bases.